This TCR beta chain was obtained from a study of control samples from healthy donors and cancer patients (dated by TCRdb to the early 2020s). Points on this clone: What this receptor recognizes is not known. It has no much larger one-base neighbor in the sample; base qualities were not kept.

The CDR3 measures 15 amino acids from cysteine to phenylalanine. Only the CDR3 portion is preserved as DNA: 45 bases, with reading frame beginning at the first base. Trimming removed 4 bases from V and 2 bases from J, leaving 15 bases between the germline ends. The germline V gene sets CDR1 to MGHDK and CDR2 to SYGVNS. The library was generated by the immunoSEQ multiplex PCR assay. TCRdb carries this immuneACCESS record with in-frame sequences only. Its versions omit some clonotypes, under half of them owing to an unresolved V gene in the studies checked, with the rest unexplained. The sample table holds approximately 100,000 clones, of which about four fifths were seen once. The ten biggest clones cover about 2% of the sample.

Sequencing was carried out using blood. The clonotype originates from a man aged 55 to 70 in good health. The chain links TRBV25-1 with TRBJ2-7; there is no confident call for the D gene. The nucleotide sequence reads as follows: TGTGCCAGCAGTGGTGCCAGGCCGGGCCCCTACGAGCAGTACTTC. It specifies CASSGARPGPYEQYF.